The 32 T cell receptor beta chains presented below share a single source sample, sequenced in a study of regulatory T cells in long-lasting Graves disease (dated by TCRdb to the early 2020s). The time point tag for this specimen amounts to: newly diagnosed GD, antithyroid drugs for less than 3 months. For both TCR sequencing and RNA sequencing, RNA was extracted from PBMCs in TRIzol. The library was built by means of multiplex PCR. The listed sequencing device is Illumina HiSeq 4000. To build TCR beta libraries, CDR3 regions were amplified by Arm-PCR using iRepertoire HTBI primers. TCRdb reprocessed the public reads (quality trimming at Q25 with fastp, clone calling with MiXCR) and kept in-frame beta chains. Entries that share a CDR3 protein sequence are merged under the most common genes and DNA. The sample table holds 350,000 to 550,000 distinct CDR3 sequences, of which about 16% were seen once. Together, the top ten hold around 15% of the sample.

These data are also associated with another study on T cells in Graves' hyperthyroidism and ophthalmopathy.

The input for sequencing was peripheral blood mononuclear cells (PBMCs), taken at new diagnosis, from a patient treated with antithyroid drugs. The receptors stem from a woman under 40 with Graves disease. Donor details come from another sample of the same person, matched by shared clones.

With respect to this clonotype: A read error is possible here, since a much larger clone lies one base away. The rearrangement joins TRBV12-3 or TRBV12-4 to TRBJ2-3, with D maybe TRBD1 (5 bases). The J call may not be correct, given that the DNA end is closer to TRBJ2-7. The CDR3 loop spans 12 amino acids. The CDR3 here is CASSFGAREQYF. The DNA for the CDR3 is TGTGCCAGCAGTTTTGGGGCCCGGGAGCAGTACTTC.

V usage is TRBV5-1 and J usage is TRBJ2-5, with 8 bases matching TRBD2. Germline V gene lookup returns CDR1 SGHRS and CDR2 YFSETQ. After removal of 5 bases from V and 5 bases from J, the junction contained 11 bases not matched to a gene. This CDR3 is built from 15 residues. For the CDR3, the DNA is TGCGCCAGCAGTAGCGAAGCGGGAGAGTGGGAGACCCAGTACTTC. Amino acid sequence: CASSSEAGEWETQYF.

This clonotype came up once. A far more abundant clone sits one base away, making this likely a read error. The rearrangement joins TRBV7-9 to TRBJ2-3; 7 bases are shared with TRBD1. The CDR3 is 15 amino acids. Germline CDR1 and CDR2: SEHNR and FQNEAQ (reference sequence). In nucleotides, the CDR3 is TGTGCCAGCAGTGTTGGGACAGCTAGCACAGAGACGCAGTATTTT. It yields the protein CASSVGTASTETQYF.

This clonotype came up a few times. V usage is TRBV20-1 and J usage is TRBJ2-7; 7 positions match TRBD1. The ends lost 5 bases at V and 3 bases at J; junction bases unmatched: 10. CDR1 and CDR2 (germline): DFQATT, SNEGSKA (reference sequence). The CDR3 contains 14 residues. The DNA for the CDR3 is TGCAGTGCTCGCCAACAGGGGTTCAACTACGAGCAGTACTTC. This gives the protein CSARQQGFNYEQYF.

This clonotype was found many times. The chain recombines TRBV19 with TRBJ2-6; D is ambiguous. This CDR3 is 15 amino acids long. Germline assignment: CDR1 LNHDA and CDR2 SQIVND (reference sequence). The V gene lost 4 bases and the J gene lost 2 bases, with 9 bases spanning the gap. The CDR3 loop is CASSSPSAGANVLTF. DNA for the CDR3: TGTGCCAGTAGTAGCCCCTCCGCTGGGGCCAACGTCCTGACTTTC.

The sample holds many counts of this clonotype. The V and J genes are TRBV3-1 and TRBJ1-2, with 10 bases that match TRBD1. CDR3 length: 15 amino acids. J was trimmed by 7 bases and V by 2 bases; bases with no gene match: 7. Looked up from germline, CDR1 is LGHDT and CDR2 is YNNKEL (reference sequence). CDR3 amino acids: CASSQPGTGVRGYTF. CDR3 coding DNA: TGTGCCAGCAGCCAACCAGGGACAGGGGTCCGTGGCTACACCTTC.

This clonotype was seen many times. The V call is TRBV2, the J call TRBJ2-7; 8 positions match TRBD1. Germline CDR1 is SNHLY and CDR2 is FYNNEI. The V segment lost 3 bases and the J segment 1 base; nucleotides outside the gene matches: 2. The CDR3 loop spans 14 amino acids. The CDR3 is CASSEGTGSYEQYF. CDR3 nucleotides: TGTGCCAGCAGTGAGGGGACAGGATCCTACGAGCAGTACTTC.

The chain uses TRBV5-1 and TRBJ2-7; 7 bases fit TRBD2. CDR1 and CDR2 (germline): SGHRS, YFSETQ. There are 15 residues in the CDR3. V gave up 4 bases and J gave up 6 bases; unmatched junction bases: 13. The CDR3 spells CASSPDGGSWAEQYF. The DNA for the CDR3 is TGCGCCAGCAGCCCCGATGGCGGGAGCTGGGCCGAGCAGTACTTC.

The gene calls are TRBV29-1 and TRBJ2-1; D is possibly TRBD2 (5 bases). The ends were cut back, 0 bases at V and 0 bases at J, with 12 bases in the middle. This CDR3 comprises 16 residues. Germline values: CDR1 SQVTM, CDR2 ANQGSEA. The CDR3 nucleotides are TGCAGCGTTGAAGATCCGGCGCGGGTCTCCTACAATGAGCAGTTCTTC. Protein sequence: CSVEDPARVSYNEQFF.

This clonotype was recorded many times. This chain uses TRBV12-3 or TRBV12-4 with TRBJ2-1, with 7 bases lining up with TRBD1. The CDR3 is made up of 18 amino acids. Trimming removed 1 base from V and 7 bases from J; junction bases left unmatched: 16. Here the CDR3 DNA reads TGTGCCAGCAGTTTAGTGGTGAGGCTAGGGGGCGGTGGTAATGAGCAGTTCTTC. Its protein product is CASSLVVRLGGGGNEQFF.

This clonotype was counted ten times or more. The chain combines TRBV3-1 with TRBJ2-7, with a tentative D call TRBD1 (6 bases). Germline V gene data show CDR1 as LGHDT and CDR2 as YNNKEL (reference sequence). The CDR3 has 17 residues. V lost 4 bases and J 0 bases, leaving 19 bases between the germline ends. The chain's CDR3 is CASSLSRDRLVSYEQYF. In DNA form, the CDR3 reads TGTGCCAGCAGCCTAAGTCGAGACAGGTTGGTCTCCTACGAGCAGTACTTC.

Details on this clonotype: A read error is possible here, since a much larger clone lies one base away. The chain joins TRBV18 to TRBJ2-5, with D perhaps TRBD1 (5 bases). The CDR3 is 14 amino acids. V gave up 3 bases and J gave up 4 bases, with 12 bases separating them. CDR1 and CDR2 from the germline V gene are KGHSH and LQKENI. The CDR3 nucleotides read TGTGCCAGCTCACCCGACAGCGAAACAGAGACCCAGTACTTC. Its protein is CASSPDSETETQYF.

This clonotype was detected only a few times. The J gene is TRBJ1-1, the V gene TRBV28, with D perhaps matching TRBD1 (5 bases). This CDR3 region has 12 residues. Trimming took 7 bases from V and 0 from J, leaving 6 bases between them. Germline V gene sequence: CDR1 MDHEN, CDR2 SYDVKM. CDR3: CASKTVNTEAFF. CDR3 DNA sequence: TGTGCCAGCAAGACAGTGAACACTGAAGCTTTCTTT.

This clonotype was detected many times. The CDR3 is CASSESNREETQYF. CDR3 nucleotide sequence: TGCGCCAGCAGTGAGTCGAACAGAGAAGAGACCCAGTACTTC. This chain joins TRBV10-2 and TRBJ2-5; D gene uncertain. The CDR3 loop spans 14 amino acids. Trimming cost V 0 bases and J 3 bases, with 8 bases left between them. The germline gives CDR1 WSHSY, CDR2 SAAADI.

Details on this clonotype: A read error is likely here: a far larger clone is one base away. V is TRBV2 and J is TRBJ2-5; a weak D match, TRBD1 (5 bases). The better agreement between TRBJ2-1 and the DNA end casts doubt on the J call. This CDR3 is built from 14 residues. From germline, CDR1 is SNHLY and CDR2 FYNNEI. Written as DNA, the CDR3 is TGTGCCAGCAGTAAAACAGGAATCTACAATGAGCAGTTCTTC. Amino acid sequence: CASSKTGIYNEQFF.

This clonotype was seen repeatedly, ten times or more. The J gene is TRBJ2-1, the V gene TRBV5-1; D tentatively fits TRBD1 or TRBD2 (5 bases each). Germline loops: CDR1 SGHRS, CDR2 YFSETQ. The ends were cut back, 4 bases at V and 0 bases at J, with 11 bases in the middle. The CDR3 is made up of 15 amino acids. The CDR3 spells CASSQGPNSYNEQFF. CDR3 sequence (DNA): TGCGCCAGCAGCCAGGGACCGAACTCCTACAATGAGCAGTTCTTC.

The chain has TRBV15 and TRBJ2-2, with D perhaps TRBD1 or TRBD2 (5 bases each). The CDR3 extends over 14 amino acids. Per the germline V gene, CDR1 is LNHNV and CDR2 is YYDKDF (reference sequence). V lost 1 base to trimming and J lost 4 bases, with 7 bases between them. The CDR3 DNA follows: TGTGCCACCAGCAGAGGGGGGATCACCGGGGAGCTGTTTTTT. Translating gives CATSRGGITGELFF.

The chain employs TRBV5-6 and TRBJ2-2, with D possibly TRBD2 on 6 matching bases. The CDR3 has 16 amino acids. CDR1 is SGHDT and CDR2 is YYEEEE in the germline V gene. V gave up 1 base and J gave up 0 bases, with 10 bases separating them. In nucleotides, the CDR3 is TGTGCCAGCAGCTTGATCAGCGGGCCGAACACCGGGGAGCTGTTTTTT. This translates into CASSLISGPNTGELFF.

This clonotype has just a few counts. The J gene is TRBJ1-5, the V gene TRBV7-6, with a tentative D call TRBD1 (5 bases). Germline V gene data show CDR1 as SGHVS and CDR2 as FNYEAQ. The V end was cut by 5 bases, the J end by 6 bases, with 11 bases between. The CDR3 spans 13 residues. The CDR3 nucleotides are TGTGCCAGCAGCCTTGGGACCAGTCAGCCCCAGCATTTT. This encodes CASSLGTSQPQHF.

This clonotype was seen repeatedly, ten times or more. The chain carries TRBV18 and TRBJ1-1, with 7 bases lining up with TRBD1. The CDR3 consists of 17 residues. The germline V gene has CDR1 KGHSH and CDR2 LQKENI. With 3 bases clipped from V and 0 bases from J, the junction kept 10 bases outside the gene matches. This CDR3 reads CASSPEWDRGMNTEAFF. The CDR3 DNA reads TGTGCCAGCTCACCGGAATGGGACAGAGGAATGAACACTGAAGCTTTCTTT.

Worth noting for this clonotype: A much larger clone is a single base away; this may be a read error. The V call is TRBV28, the J call TRBJ1-1; the D gene is possibly TRBD1 (5 bases). The CDR3 covers 13 residues. Germline CDR1 MDHEN, CDR2 SYDVKM. CDR3 nucleotide sequence: TGTGCCAGCGCCGGGACCCATGATACTGTAGCTTTCTTT. This gives the protein CASAGTHDTVAFF.

This clonotype has a count of ten or more. The CDR3 nucleotides are TGTGCCAGCAGCTTTTCCCAGAGCACAGATACGCAGTATTTT. Its translation is CASSFSQSTDTQYF. The rearrangement joins TRBV7-9 to TRBJ2-3; D is undetermined. Germline loops: CDR1 SEHNR, CDR2 FQNEAQ (reference sequence). The CDR3 runs to 14 residues. V was trimmed by 3 bases and J by 0 bases, leaving 7 bases between them.

This clonotype was seen only a few times. This rearrangement joins TRBV6-2 or TRBV6-3 to TRBJ1-5, with 9 bases aligning to TRBD1. The CDR3 sequence is 14 residues long. From germline, CDR1 is MNHEY and CDR2 SVGEGT. Trimming cost V 7 bases and J 7 bases; bases outside gene matches: 8. DNA for the CDR3: TGTGCCAGCACACACTGGACAGGGGACCAGCCCCAGCATTTT. Amino acids: CASTHWTGDQPQHF.

This clonotype was picked up many times. V usage is TRBV2 and J usage is TRBJ1-5, with D unclear. CDR3 size: 15 residues. Trimming took 6 bases from V and 0 from J, leaving 12 bases between them. From germline, CDR1 is SNHLY and CDR2 FYNNEI. The CDR3 sequence: CASSPMGVSNQPQHF. DNA of the CDR3: TGTGCCAGCAGCCCGATGGGTGTTAGCAATCAGCCCCAGCATTTT.

The gene calls are TRBV4-1 and TRBJ1-4; maybe TRBD1 (6 bases). CDR1 is MGHRA, CDR2 YSYEKL, per germline. The CDR3 runs to 17 residues. Deletions cut 4 bases from V and 8 bases from J, with 23 bases between. DNA for the CDR3: TGCGCCAGCAGCCTCCCCGGGGGGCGGGCCTGGGGGGAAAAACTGTTTTTT. This encodes CASSLPGGRAWGEKLFF.

This clonotype occurred many times. The chain carries TRBV27 and TRBJ2-3; TRBD2 might be the D (6 bases). The CDR3 consists of 16 residues. V was pared by 1 base and J by 1 base, with 12 bases between. Germline assignment: CDR1 MNHEY and CDR2 SMNVEV (reference sequence). The CDR3 region is CASSLLVTRGTDTQYF. CDR3 sequence (DNA): TGTGCCAGCAGTTTATTAGTGACTAGGGGCACAGATACGCAGTATTTT.

This clonotype was recorded at least ten times. The CDR3: CASSWEGPGELFF. CDR3 nucleotide sequence: TGTGCCAGCAGTTGGGAGGGACCCGGGGAGCTGTTTTTT. This chain links TRBV27 with TRBJ2-2, with TRBD2 matching over 7 bases. This CDR3 region has 13 residues. Trimming cost V 4 bases and J 6 bases; bases outside gene matches: 2. From germline, CDR1 is MNHEY and CDR2 SMNVEV (reference sequence).

This clonotype was seen many times. One end of the junction fails to match germline, which may point to a read error. J is TRBJ2-1 and V is TRBV13, with 10 bases aligning to TRBD2. CDR3 size: 16 residues. Germline V gives CDR1 PRHDT, CDR2 FYEKMQ (reference sequence). The DNA for the CDR3 is TGTGCCAGCACCTTAGGACCTAGCGGGAGTTACAATGAGCAGTTCTTC. It is translated as CASTLGPSGSYNEQFF.

At least ten counts were recorded for this clonotype. The chain links TRBV7-9 to TRBJ2-1; possibly TRBD2 for D (7 bases). Trimming left V 8 bases short and J 6 bases short, with 26 bases between. CDR1 is SEHNR, CDR2 FQNEAQ, per germline (reference sequence). This CDR3 has 17 residues. The chain's CDR3 is CASDQRGGGGIGNEQFF. The CDR3 DNA follows: TGTGCCAGCGACCAAAGGGGGGGAGGAGGGATCGGCAATGAGCAGTTCTTC.

The chain couples TRBV30 to TRBJ1-3; D is possibly TRBD1 (6 bases). The CDR3 length is 17 residues. Trimming took off 1 base at V and 0 bases at J, with 16 bases between the two ends. The germline V gene has CDR1 GTSNPN and CDR2 SVGIG (reference sequence). CDR3 protein: CAWSARLRGHSGNTIYF. The CDR3 nucleotides are TGTGCCTGGAGTGCGCGCCTCAGGGGACACTCTGGAAACACCATATATTTT.

Many counts were recorded for this clonotype. The chain links TRBV11-2 to TRBJ1-1, with 7 bases matching TRBD1. Germline lookup yields CDR1 SGHAT and CDR2 FQNNGV. With V trimmed by 4 bases and J by 0 bases, 11 bases remained unmatched. The CDR3 consists of 17 residues. Written as DNA, the CDR3 is TGTGCCAGCAGCTCTTTGGGCCTACAGGGGATGAACACTGAAGCTTTCTTT. Translation gives CASSSLGLQGMNTEAFF.

At least ten counts were recorded for this clonotype. The CDR3, as DNA: TGTGCCAGCAGCCCTAGTGCGGGGAGCTCCTACAATGAGCAGTTCTTC. Translating gives CASSPSAGSSYNEQFF. The chain uses TRBV11-2 and TRBJ2-1; D is possibly TRBD2 (6 bases). This CDR3 has 16 amino acids. Germline assignment: CDR1 SGHAT and CDR2 FQNNGV. The V gene lost 5 bases and the J gene lost 0 bases, with 14 bases spanning the gap.